This T cell receptor beta chain was observed in a study of blood T cell repertoires in COVID-19. Trimming took off 3 bases at V and 1 base at J, with 18 bases between the two ends. Germline V gives CDR1 KGHSH, CDR2 LQKENI. This CDR3 has 17 amino acids. Assay: immunoSEQ multiplex PCR; the TCRdb copy retains only in-frame clones and omits some. This table holds about 180,000 clones, roughly 89% found once. Sequenced input: peripheral blood. This clonotype was obtained from a woman in her sixties or seventies with COVID-19, enrolled during active disease. This chain joins TRBV18 and TRBJ1-1; D might be TRBD1 (5 bases). The DNA for the CDR3 is TGTGCCAGCTCACCGTGGAGGGACGCACGCCGGAACACTGAAGCTTTCTTT. Protein sequence: CASSPWRDARRNTEAFF.